One and the same sample provided the 13 T cell receptor beta chains below, sequenced in a study of blood T cell repertoires in COVID-19. Sequencing was performed with immunoSEQ multiplex PCR; in TCRdb, only in-frame clones are kept and a portion is missing. The sample has approximately 210,000 clones, approximately 86% seen once. The sample was PBMCs or T cells enriched from blood (not recorded which). These receptors were obtained from a woman in her 30s who had recovered from COVID-19.

The genes are TRBV30 and TRBJ2-5; TRBD1 aligns across 9 bases. The germline gives CDR1 GTSNPN, CDR2 SVGIG (reference sequence). The CDR3 consists of 16 residues. V shed 1 base and J 5 bases; nucleotides not matched to a gene: 11. Written as DNA, the CDR3 is TGTGCCTGGAGTGGGAATCCGGGACAGGGCAAGGAGACCCAGTACTTC. It encodes CAWSGNPGQGKETQYF.

CDR3: CASSLGGRTYEQYF. Here the CDR3 DNA reads TGTGCCAGCAGCTTGGGCGGGAGGACCTACGAGCAGTACTTC. The chain has TRBV5-6 and TRBJ2-7; 8 positions agree with TRBD2. The V and J ends lost 0 bases and 2 bases, in that order; junction bases with no gene match: 1. The CDR3 has 14 residues. CDR1 and CDR2 (germline): SGHDT, YYEEEE. The whole variable domain, filled in from reference TRBV5-6 and TRBJ2-7, reads DAGVTQSPTHLIKTRGQQVTLRCSPKSGHDTVSWYQQALGQGPQFIFQYYEEEERQRGNFPDRFSGHQFPNYSSELNVNALLLGDSALYLCASSLGGRTYEQYFGPGTRLTVT.

The chain recombines TRBV12-3 or TRBV12-4 with TRBJ2-5; D may be TRBD2 (5 bases). The V end was cut by 7 bases, the J end by 3 bases, with 12 bases between. The CDR3 runs to 13 residues. The CDR3 DNA reads as TGTGCCAGCACCGCCGACTATGAAGAGACCCAGTACTTC. Its protein product is CASTADYEETQYF.

The chain combines TRBV27 with TRBJ1-4; 10 nucleotides match TRBD1. The CDR3 runs 15 residues. Germline V gene lookup returns CDR1 MNHEY and CDR2 SMNVEV (reference sequence). The trim removed 6 bases at V and 8 bases at J, leaving 9 bases unmatched. In nucleotides, the CDR3 is TGTGCCAGCAGGACATACGGGACAGGGGAGGAAAAACTGTTTTTT. Amino acid sequence: CASRTYGTGEEKLFF.

The chain is built from TRBV2 and TRBJ2-1; D unresolved. Germline assignment: CDR1 SNHLY and CDR2 FYNNEI. This CDR3 is built from 15 residues. Between the trimmed V and J ends, which lost 1 base and 2 bases, there was a span of 9 bases. CDR3 residues: CASSEVYSTYNEQFF. The CDR3 nucleotides read TGTGCCAGCAGTGAAGTATACTCGACCTACAATGAGCAGTTCTTC. Using reference TRBV2 and TRBJ2-1 for the parts outside the CDR3, the full variable domain is EPEVTQTPSHQVTQMGQEVILRCVPISNHLYFYWYRQILGQKVEFLVSFYNNEISEKSEIFDDQFSVERPDGSNFTLKIRSTKLEDSAMYFCASSEVYSTYNEQFFGPGTRLTVL.

The V and J genes are TRBV24-1 and TRBJ2-2; D is perhaps TRBD2 (5 bases). Trimming removed 3 bases at V and 7 bases at J, with 17 bases between. Germline assignment: CDR1 KGHDR and CDR2 SFDVKD. The CDR3 consists of 16 residues. Here the CDR3 DNA reads TGTGCCACCAGTGATACCCAAGAGTGGAGGTTCGGGGAGCTGTTTTTT. It specifies CATSDTQEWRFGELFF.

The chain employs TRBV11-3 and TRBJ1-2, with a tentative D call TRBD1 (5 bases). The length of the CDR3 is 13 residues. V lost 1 base and J lost 8, with 11 bases in between. The germline gives CDR1 SGHNT, CDR2 YENEEA. CDR3 region: CASSLVGVIGYTF. CDR3 DNA: TGTGCCAGCAGCTTAGTAGGGGTGATCGGCTACACCTTC. Full variable domain (missing parts from reference TRBV11-3 and TRBJ1-2): EAGVVQSPRYKIIEKKQPVAFWCNPISGHNTLYWYLQNLGQGPELLIRYENEEAVDDSQLPKDRFSAERLKGVDSTLKIQPAELGDSAVYLCASSLVGVIGYTFGSGTRLTVV.

The chain combines TRBV7-2 with TRBJ2-1; maybe TRBD2 (5 bases). V was trimmed by 2 bases and J by 10 bases, leaving 18 bases between them. The CDR3 sequence is 15 residues long. Germline CDR1 is SGHTA and CDR2 is FQGNSA. The CDR3 protein is CASSLKSGGSLEQFF. In nucleotides, the CDR3 is TGTGCCAGCAGCTTAAAAAGCGGCGGTTCGTTGGAGCAGTTCTTC.

This clone was observed once. The J gene is TRBJ1-1, the V gene TRBV29-1; D perhaps matches TRBD1 (6 bases). CDR1 and CDR2 from the germline V gene are SQVTM and ANQGSEA. V was pared by 5 bases and J by 7 bases, with 11 bases between. The CDR3 is made up of 11 amino acids. CDR3 nucleotides: TGCAGCGTTAGACAGGCGAGTGAAGCTTTCTTT. It specifies CSVRQASEAFF.

V gene TRBV7-8 combines with J gene TRBJ1-5, with TRBD1 as a possible D gene (5 bases). This CDR3 has 15 residues. The germline V and J ends were trimmed by 0 bases and 2 bases, with 8 bases remaining between them. Germline CDR1 is SGHVS and CDR2 is FQNEAQ. The CDR3 DNA is TGTGCCAGCAGCTTAGCGCCGACAGGCAATCAGCCCCAGCATTTT. Protein: CASSLAPTGNQPQHF.

This clone was observed a handful of times. V and J are TRBV2 and TRBJ2-3; TRBD2 aligns across 7 bases. Germline V gene sequence: CDR1 SNHLY, CDR2 FYNNEI. The CDR3 consists of 13 residues. Germline trimming cut 6 bases from V and 9 bases from J; bases unmatched to any gene: 9. CDR3 coding DNA: TGTGCCAGCAGAAGCTGGGACTATCTCACGCAGTATTTT. This gives the protein CASRSWDYLTQYF.

This chain links TRBV11-3 with TRBJ2-2, with TRBD2 as a possible D gene (6 bases). This CDR3 spans 16 amino acids. Germline V gene data show CDR1 as SGHNT and CDR2 as YENEEA. V was pared by 5 bases and J by 2 bases, with 15 bases between. In DNA form, the CDR3 reads TGTGCCAGCAGCCCCCTCGCCGGGGGAAACACCGGGGAGCTGTTTTTT. Protein sequence: CASSPLAGGNTGELFF.

The V gene is TRBV18, the J gene TRBJ2-2; TRBD1 matches 8 bases. The CDR3 totals 17 residues. Germline CDR1 and CDR2: KGHSH and LQKENI. V trimming: 3 bases; J trimming: 1 base; junction bases outside the gene matches: 7. In nucleotides, the CDR3 is TGTGCCAGCTCACCGACCCAGGGGGCGAGGAACACCGGGGAGCTGTTTTTT. This translates into CASSPTQGARNTGELFF.